These 6 T cell receptor beta chains share one sample of origin, sequenced in a study of CD8 T cells in Susac syndrome (dated by TCRdb to between 2017 and 2020). Libraries were built with the immunoSEQ multiplex PCR assay. RNA was extracted with the RNeasy kit and roughly 0.45 to 1 ug was reverse transcribed using random hexamers. The public reads were run again by TCRdb, first through fastp at Q25 and then through MiXCR, and only productive beta chains were kept. Each CDR3 protein appears once, grouped with its most common genes and DNA. This sample has some 150,000 distinct CDR3 sequences in its table, and approximately 93% of those were observed once. Approximately 0.08% of the sample belongs to the ten largest clones. The sample taken for sequencing was CD4+ T cells from PBMCs. The receptors come from a human donor in good health.

The chain links TRBV24-1 to TRBJ2-7, with 8 nucleotides matching TRBD2. The CDR3 has 16 amino acids. Germline V gene sequence: CDR1 KGHDR, CDR2 SFDVKD. V dropped 8 bases and J dropped 3; count of bases not matched to a gene: 14. The DNA for the CDR3 is TGTGCCACCAAGGGGGTTACGGAGCGGGAGAACTACGAGCAGTACTTC. It is translated as CATKGVTERENYEQYF.

The V and J genes are TRBV20-1 and TRBJ2-5; D may be TRBD2 (6 bases). Germline V gene data show CDR1 as DFQATT and CDR2 as SNEGSKA (reference sequence). The ends were cut back, 5 bases at V and 5 bases at J, with 24 bases in the middle. CDR3 length: 16 residues. The CDR3 protein is CSAADPSTGTQETQYF. The CDR3 nucleotides are TGCAGTGCTGCGGACCCCTCGACCGGGACTCAGGAGACCCAGTACTTC.

This chain connects TRBV20-1 to TRBJ2-1; maybe TRBD2 (5 bases). Trimming stripped 3 bases from V and 5 bases from J, with 8 bases between. This CDR3 is built from 12 residues. CDR1 and CDR2 (germline): DFQATT, SNEGSKA (reference sequence). The CDR3 here is CSAREADNEQFF. In DNA form, the CDR3 reads TGCAGTGCTAGGGAGGCCGACAATGAGCAGTTCTTC.

This chain links TRBV7-3 with TRBJ1-2; D is perhaps TRBD1 (5 bases). Trimming took off 5 bases at V and 4 bases at J, with 14 bases between the two ends. This CDR3 has 14 amino acids. Germline V CDR1 and CDR2: SGHTA, FQGTGA. CDR3 sequence (DNA): TGTGCCAGCAGCCCAGGGCGTCCGAGCTATGGCTACACCTTC. Protein: CASSPGRPSYGYTF.

The gene calls are TRBV25-1 and TRBJ2-1; 9 bases agree with TRBD2. The CDR3 runs 16 residues. Germline V gene data show CDR1 as MGHDK and CDR2 as SYGVNS. The V and J ends lost 5 bases and 6 bases, in that order; junction bases with no gene match: 11. In nucleotides, the CDR3 is TGTGCCAGCAGTACCACGGGCGGGAGGGCCTCCAATGAGCAGTTCTTC. As protein: CASSTTGGRASNEQFF.

This rearrangement joins TRBV7-3 to TRBJ2-3, with TRBD1 identical over 8 bases. Per the germline V gene, CDR1 is SGHTA and CDR2 is FQGTGA. Losses at the gene ends were 4 bases for V and 4 bases for J; bases not matched to a gene: 10. The CDR3 length is 16 residues. Here the CDR3 DNA reads TGTGCCAGCAGCTCCCGACGACAGGGGATCCCAGATACGCAGTATTTT. Amino acid sequence: CASSSRRQGIPDTQYF. Combining the CDR3 with reference TRBV7-3 and TRBJ2-3 gives the whole variable domain GAGVSQTPSNKVTEKGKYVELRCDPISGHTALYWYRQSLGQGPEFLIYFQGTGAADDSGLPNDRFFAVRPEGSVSTLKIQRTERGDSAVYLCASSSRRQGIPDTQYFGPGTRLTVL.